These 12 T cell receptor beta chains came from one sample sequenced in a study of cytomegalovirus exposure and HLA in healthy donors. The study ran its PCR with 60 Vbeta and 13 Jbeta primers. Using immunoSEQ multiplex PCR, the repertoire was profiled, and TCRdb retains in-frame clones only, with some absent. The sample consists of around 84,000 clones, around 77% of them appearing once. The sequencing sample was made of PBMCs. The receptors shown here come from a man in his fifties in good health and CMV-seronegative.

The V and J genes are TRBV28 and TRBJ1-1, with no clear D. The germline V and J ends were trimmed by 6 bases and 6 bases, with 20 bases remaining between them. Germline CDR1 reads MDHEN; CDR2 reads SYDVKM. This CDR3 is 15 amino acids long. The CDR3 bases are TGTGCCAGCAGCCCGATTGGGAGAGGAGGGTCTGAAGCTTTCTTT. Residues: CASSPIGRGGSEAFF. Variable domain in full (rest from reference TRBV28 and TRBJ1-1): DVKVTQSSRYLVKRTGEKVFLECVQDMDHENMFWYRQDPGLGLRLIYFSYDVKMKEKGDIPEGYSVSREKKERFSLILESASTNQTSMYLCASSPIGRGGSEAFFGQGTRLTVV.

This clone was found a few times. The chain links TRBV2 to TRBJ1-1; TRBD1 is a possible D gene (6 bases). The V and J ends lost 2 bases and 7 bases respectively, with 14 bases between them. From germline, CDR1 is SNHLY and CDR2 FYNNEI. The CDR3 runs to 14 residues. CDR3 in amino acids: CASSEIYRVGEAFF. The CDR3 nucleotides are TGTGCCAGCAGTGAAATCTACAGGGTAGGTGAAGCTTTCTTT.

This clone was seen only once. V is TRBV5-1 and J is TRBJ2-3, with 9 bases fitting TRBD1. The CDR3 sequence is 14 residues long. The germline V gene encodes CDR1 SGHRS and CDR2 YFSETQ. Unmatched junction bases numbered 6, after V lost 4 bases and J lost 6 bases. CDR3 region: CASSQQGAGDTQYF. As DNA, the CDR3 is TGCGCCAGCAGCCAACAGGGGGCCGGGGATACGCAGTATTTT.

The V gene is TRBV11-2, the J gene TRBJ1-1, with D perhaps matching TRBD1 (6 bases). The CDR3 is made up of 15 amino acids. The V end lost 11 bases, the J end lost 0 bases, and 19 bases lay between the germline ends. Germline loops: CDR1 SGHAT, CDR2 FQNNGV. The CDR3 loop is CACKGGTSMNTEAFF. The DNA for the CDR3 is TGTGCCTGTAAGGGGGGGACAAGTATGAACACTGAAGCTTTCTTT.

The V call is TRBV5-5, the J call TRBJ1-2; D perhaps matches TRBD1 (5 bases). The CDR3 sequence is 12 residues long. Trimming stripped 4 bases from V and 4 bases from J, with 8 bases between. Germline V CDR1 and CDR2: SGHKS, YYEKEE (reference sequence). The CDR3 is CASSTDTYGYTF. The CDR3 region has the DNA TGTGCCAGCAGCACGGACACCTATGGCTACACCTTC.

This chain uses TRBV6-6 with TRBJ1-2, with D perhaps TRBD1 (6 bases). CDR1 and CDR2 from the germline V gene are MNHNY and SVGAGI (reference sequence). CDR3 length: 14 amino acids. The V end was cut by 4 bases, the J end by 4 bases, with 13 bases between. CDR3 DNA: TGTGCCAGCAGTTCACCGTCCAGGGGCTATGGCTACACCTTC. It is translated as CASSSPSRGYGYTF.

This chain's CDR3 is CAWSVQGYGYTF. The CDR3 DNA is TGTGCCTGGAGTGTACAGGGTTATGGCTACACCTTC. The genes are TRBV30 and TRBJ1-2; tentative D call: TRBD1 (6 bases). V lost 0 bases to trimming and J lost 5 bases, with 7 bases between them. The CDR3 covers 12 residues. Looked up from germline, CDR1 is GTSNPN and CDR2 is SVGIG (reference sequence).

This clone appeared a single time. The chain carries TRBV5-1 and TRBJ2-3; 9 nucleotides agree with TRBD2. CDR1 is SGHRS and CDR2 is YFSETQ in the germline V gene. The V gene end was trimmed by 0 bases and the J gene end by 4 bases; junction bases not matched to a gene: 0. This CDR3 comprises 14 residues. The CDR3 region is CASSLASGADTQYF. The CDR3, as DNA: TGCGCCAGCAGCTTGGCTAGCGGGGCAGATACGCAGTATTTT.

The chain uses TRBV5-4 and TRBJ2-6, with D possibly TRBD1 on 6 matching bases. V was cut by 10 bases and J by 4 bases, with 12 bases left in between. CDR1 and CDR2 (germline): SGHNT, YYREEE (reference sequence). The CDR3 is 13 amino acids. The CDR3 loop reads CAGGVPGANVLTF. In DNA, the CDR3 is TGTGCCGGGGGCGTCCCAGGGGCCAACGTCCTGACTTTC.

This clone showed up just a few times. The J gene is TRBJ1-6, the V gene TRBV4-3; no clear D. With 2 bases removed from V and 0 bases from J, the gap between germline ends came to 14 bases. The CDR3 runs to 18 residues. Per germline, CDR1 LGHNA and CDR2 YSLEER. The DNA of the CDR3 is TGCGCCAGCAGCCAATTAACTCCCGGGAGCTCCTATAATTCACCCCTCCACTTT. It encodes CASSQLTPGSSYNSPLHF.

This clone appeared a single time. The CDR3, as DNA: TGTGCCAGCAGCCCCTCCCTCCGGGGTGGGGAGCAGTTCTTC. It encodes CASSPSLRGGEQFF. The chain recombines TRBV7-2 with TRBJ2-1, with a possible D match to TRBD2 (5 bases). The ends were cut back, 5 bases at V and 10 bases at J, with 18 bases in the middle. The CDR3 runs 14 residues. The germline CDR1 and CDR2 sequences are SGHTA and FQGNSA.

This sequence joins TRBV9 and TRBJ2-7; D may be TRBD2 (6 bases). The CDR3 covers 16 residues. The germline CDR1 and CDR2 sequences are SGDLS and YYNGEE. V was pared by 0 bases and J by 0 bases, with 13 bases between. The CDR3 is CASSVGVGGSSYEQYF. The CDR3 DNA reads TGTGCCAGCAGCGTAGGGGTCGGGGGAAGCTCCTACGAGCAGTACTTC.